What follows is one T cell receptor (beta chain) and its context. As yet, its antigen is unknown. There are 17 residues in the CDR3. V was pared by 1 base and J by 5 bases, with 12 bases of the junction left unmatched. CDR1 is SGHRS, CDR2 YFSETQ, per germline. The data derive from a study of cytomegalovirus exposure and HLA in healthy donors. Looking at the study overall: Early released data had tens of millions of unique TCRs, all coming from HLA-typed donors. Study-level results: Later analysis demonstrated an association between a missense DCLRE1C variant and TCR beta V- and J-gene trimming. TCR beta chains associated with HLA were, in a later analysis, more clonally expanded than equally common others. The Asian-associated ancestry cluster reportedly had fewer N-insertions than the roughly 670-donor mean in a later analysis.

PCR was performed using 60 Vbeta and 13 Jbeta primers. Only in-frame clones appear in the TCRdb table, and some are missing; sequencing was by immunoSEQ multiplex PCR. The top ten clones hold roughly 3.2% of a sample with about 96,000 clones, 65% to 75% of them seen once. The clonotype comes from a female donor in good health and CMV-seropositive. Sequencing used PBMCs. The chain combines TRBV5-1 with TRBJ1-3; 7 nucleotides line up with TRBD1. The CDR3 reads CASSLTGESLGRNTIYF. The CDR3 region has the DNA TGCGCCAGCAGCTTGACAGGGGAGTCTCTAGGGAGAAACACCATATATTTT.